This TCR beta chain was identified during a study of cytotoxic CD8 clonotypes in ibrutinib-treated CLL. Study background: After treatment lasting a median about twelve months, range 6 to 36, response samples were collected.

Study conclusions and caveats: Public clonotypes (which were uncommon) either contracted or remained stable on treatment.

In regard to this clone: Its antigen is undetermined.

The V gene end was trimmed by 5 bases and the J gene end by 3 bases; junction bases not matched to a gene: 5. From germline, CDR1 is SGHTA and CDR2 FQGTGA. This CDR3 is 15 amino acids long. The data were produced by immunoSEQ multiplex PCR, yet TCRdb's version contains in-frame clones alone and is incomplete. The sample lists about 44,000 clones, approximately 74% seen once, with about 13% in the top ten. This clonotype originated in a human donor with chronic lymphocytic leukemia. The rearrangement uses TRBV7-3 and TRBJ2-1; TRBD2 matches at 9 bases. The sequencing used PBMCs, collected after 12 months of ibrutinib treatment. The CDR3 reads CASSPQTSGYNEQFF. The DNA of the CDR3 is TGTGCCAGCAGCCCTCAGACTAGCGGCTACAATGAGCAGTTCTTC. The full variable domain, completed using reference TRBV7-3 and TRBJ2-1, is GAGVSQTPSNKVTEKGKYVELRCDPISGHTALYWYRQSLGQGPEFLIYFQGTGAADDSGLPNDRFFAVRPEGSVSTLKIQRTERGDSAVYLCASSPQTSGYNEQFFGPGTRLTVL.